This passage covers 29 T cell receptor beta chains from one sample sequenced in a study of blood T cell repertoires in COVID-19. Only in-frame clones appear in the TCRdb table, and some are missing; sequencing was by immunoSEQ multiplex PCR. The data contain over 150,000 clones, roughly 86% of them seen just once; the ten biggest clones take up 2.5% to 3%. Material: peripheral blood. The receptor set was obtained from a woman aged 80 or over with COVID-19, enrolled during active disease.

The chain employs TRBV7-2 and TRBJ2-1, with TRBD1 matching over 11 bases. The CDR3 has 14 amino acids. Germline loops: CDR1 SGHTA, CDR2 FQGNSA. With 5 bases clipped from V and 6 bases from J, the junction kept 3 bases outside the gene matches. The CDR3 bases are TGTGCCAGCAGCCGGGACAGGGGGGCCAATGAGCAGTTCTTC. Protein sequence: CASSRDRGANEQFF.

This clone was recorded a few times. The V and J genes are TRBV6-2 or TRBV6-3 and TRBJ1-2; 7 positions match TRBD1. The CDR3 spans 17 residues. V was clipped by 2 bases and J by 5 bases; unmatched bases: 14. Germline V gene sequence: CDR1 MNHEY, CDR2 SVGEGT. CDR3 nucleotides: TGTGCCAGCAGTTACACCCAAGGACAGGCTATCCCGTATGGCTACACCTTC. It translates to CASSYTQGQAIPYGYTF.

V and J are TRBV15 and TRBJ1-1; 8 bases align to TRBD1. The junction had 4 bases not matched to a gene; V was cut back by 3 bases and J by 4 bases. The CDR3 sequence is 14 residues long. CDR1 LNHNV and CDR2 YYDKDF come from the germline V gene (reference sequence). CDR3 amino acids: CATSSDRGSTEAFF. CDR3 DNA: TGTGCCACCAGCAGCGACAGGGGCTCCACTGAAGCTTTCTTT.

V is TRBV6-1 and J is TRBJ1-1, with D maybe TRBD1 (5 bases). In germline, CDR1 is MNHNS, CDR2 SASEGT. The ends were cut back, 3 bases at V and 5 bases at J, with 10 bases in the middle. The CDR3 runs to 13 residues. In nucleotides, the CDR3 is TGTGCCAGCAGTGAGGGGCGAAGGACTGAAGCTTTCTTT. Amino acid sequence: CASSEGRRTEAFF.

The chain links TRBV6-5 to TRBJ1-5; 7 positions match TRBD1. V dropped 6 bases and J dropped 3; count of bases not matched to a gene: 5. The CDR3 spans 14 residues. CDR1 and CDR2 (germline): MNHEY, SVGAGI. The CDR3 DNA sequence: TGTGCCAGCAGCGCAGGGGGGAACAATCAGCCCCAGCATTTT. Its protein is CASSAGGNNQPQHF.

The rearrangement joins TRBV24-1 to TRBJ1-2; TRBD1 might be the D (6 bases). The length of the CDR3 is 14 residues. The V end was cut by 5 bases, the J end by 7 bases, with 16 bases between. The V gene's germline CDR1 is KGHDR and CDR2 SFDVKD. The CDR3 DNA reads TGTGCCACCAGTGGCCCTACAGGGACTAGTGGCTACACCTTC. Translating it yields CATSGPTGTSGYTF.

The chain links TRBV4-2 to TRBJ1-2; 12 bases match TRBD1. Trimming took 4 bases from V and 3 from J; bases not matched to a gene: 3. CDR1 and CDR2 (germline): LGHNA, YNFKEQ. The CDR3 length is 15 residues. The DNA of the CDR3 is TGTGCCAGCAGCCGCGGGACAGGGGGCGACTATGGCTACACCTTC. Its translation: CASSRGTGGDYGYTF.

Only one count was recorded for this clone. CDR3 nucleotide sequence: TGTGCCAGCAGTTACCGGACCTTAGACAGGCAAAGGCCCTACGAGCAGTACTTC. This translates into CASSYRTLDRQRPYEQYF. The chain couples TRBV6-2 or TRBV6-3 to TRBJ2-7; weak D call: TRBD1 (6 bases). Trimming took 2 bases from V and 2 from J, leaving 22 bases between them. The CDR3 has 18 residues. Germline CDR1 is MNHEY and CDR2 is SVGEGT.

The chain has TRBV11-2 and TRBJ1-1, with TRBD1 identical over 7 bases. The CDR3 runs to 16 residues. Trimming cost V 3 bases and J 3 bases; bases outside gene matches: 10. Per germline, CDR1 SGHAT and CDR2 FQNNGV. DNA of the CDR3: TGTGCCAGCAGCTTGGGCCTGACAGGGTCCCACACTGAAGCTTTCTTT. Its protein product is CASSLGLTGSHTEAFF.

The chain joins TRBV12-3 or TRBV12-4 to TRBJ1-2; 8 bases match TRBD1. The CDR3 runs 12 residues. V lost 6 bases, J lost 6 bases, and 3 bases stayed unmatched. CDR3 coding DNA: TGTGCCAGCAGAGGGACAGGTGATGGCTACACCTTC. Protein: CASRGTGDGYTF.

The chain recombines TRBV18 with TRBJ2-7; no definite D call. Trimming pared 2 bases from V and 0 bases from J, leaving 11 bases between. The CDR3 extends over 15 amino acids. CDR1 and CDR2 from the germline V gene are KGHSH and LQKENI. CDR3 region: CASSPSEISSYEQYF. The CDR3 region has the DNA TGTGCCAGCTCACCAAGCGAGATCAGCTCCTACGAGCAGTACTTC. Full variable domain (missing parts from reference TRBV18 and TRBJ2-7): NAGVMQNPRHLVRRRGQEARLRCSPMKGHSHVYWYRQLPEEGLKFMVYLQKENIIDESGMPKERFSAEFPKEGPSILRIQQVVRGDSAAYFCASSPSEISSYEQYFGPGTRLTVT.

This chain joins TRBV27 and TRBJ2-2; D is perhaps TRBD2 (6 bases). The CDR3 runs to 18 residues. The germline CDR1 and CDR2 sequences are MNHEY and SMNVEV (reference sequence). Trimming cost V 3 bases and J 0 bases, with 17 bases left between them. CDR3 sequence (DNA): TGTGCCAGCAGTTTGCGCGGGACTGCCAATTCGAACACCGGGGAGCTGTTTTTT. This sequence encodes CASSLRGTANSNTGELFF.

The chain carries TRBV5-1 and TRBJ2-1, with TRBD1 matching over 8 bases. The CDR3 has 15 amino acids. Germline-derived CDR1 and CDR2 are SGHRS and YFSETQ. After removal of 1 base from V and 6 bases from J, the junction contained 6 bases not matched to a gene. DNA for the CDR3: TGCGCCAGCAGCTTGCTCCAGGGGGCCGGCAATGAGCAGTTCTTC. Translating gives CASSLLQGAGNEQFF.

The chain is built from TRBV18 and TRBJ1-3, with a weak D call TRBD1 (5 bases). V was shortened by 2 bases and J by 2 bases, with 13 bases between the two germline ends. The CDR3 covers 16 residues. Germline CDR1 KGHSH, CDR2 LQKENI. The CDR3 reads CASSPSMAGPGNTIYF. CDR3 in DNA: TGTGCCAGCTCACCAAGCATGGCAGGGCCTGGAAACACCATATATTTT. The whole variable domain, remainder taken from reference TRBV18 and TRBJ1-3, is NAGVMQNPRHLVRRRGQEARLRCSPMKGHSHVYWYRQLPEEGLKFMVYLQKENIIDESGMPKERFSAEFPKEGPSILRIQQVVRGDSAAYFCASSPSMAGPGNTIYFGEGSWLTVV.

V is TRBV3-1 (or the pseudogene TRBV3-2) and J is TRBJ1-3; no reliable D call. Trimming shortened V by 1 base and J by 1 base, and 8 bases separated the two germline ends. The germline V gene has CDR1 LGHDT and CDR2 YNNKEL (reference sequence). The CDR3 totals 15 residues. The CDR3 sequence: CASSQVVESGNTIYF. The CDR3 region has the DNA TGTGCCAGCAGCCAAGTAGTAGAGTCTGGAAACACCATATATTTT.

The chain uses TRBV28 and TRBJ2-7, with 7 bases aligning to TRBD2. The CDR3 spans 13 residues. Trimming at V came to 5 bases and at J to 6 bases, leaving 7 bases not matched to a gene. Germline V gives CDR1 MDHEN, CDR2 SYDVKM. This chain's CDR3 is CASSTRTSREQYF. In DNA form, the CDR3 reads TGTGCCAGCAGTACGAGGACTAGTCGCGAGCAGTACTTC.

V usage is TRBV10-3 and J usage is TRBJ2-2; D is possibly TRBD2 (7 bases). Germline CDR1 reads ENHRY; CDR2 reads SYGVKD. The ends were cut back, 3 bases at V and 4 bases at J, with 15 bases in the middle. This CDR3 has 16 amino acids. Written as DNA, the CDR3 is TGTGCCATCAGTGAATTGCGGGGGCGAGGCACCGGGGAGCTGTTTTTT. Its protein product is CAISELRGRGTGELFF.

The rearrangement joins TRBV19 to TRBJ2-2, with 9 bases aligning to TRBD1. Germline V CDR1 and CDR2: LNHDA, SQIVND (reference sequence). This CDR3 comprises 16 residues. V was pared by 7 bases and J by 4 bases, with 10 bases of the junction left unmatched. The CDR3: CASKPPSGQGTGELFF. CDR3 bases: TGTGCCAGTAAACCTCCCTCGGGACAGGGCACCGGGGAGCTGTTTTTT.

The CDR3 reads CASRLGLAVYNEQFF. Written as DNA, the CDR3 is TGTGCCAGTAGACTCGGACTAGCGGTCTACAATGAGCAGTTCTTC. The rearrangement links TRBV19 to TRBJ2-1; 10 nucleotides match TRBD2. J gave up 3 bases and V 6 bases, and 5 bases lay outside the gene matches. CDR3 length: 15 residues. CDR1 and CDR2 from the germline V gene are LNHDA and SQIVND (reference sequence).

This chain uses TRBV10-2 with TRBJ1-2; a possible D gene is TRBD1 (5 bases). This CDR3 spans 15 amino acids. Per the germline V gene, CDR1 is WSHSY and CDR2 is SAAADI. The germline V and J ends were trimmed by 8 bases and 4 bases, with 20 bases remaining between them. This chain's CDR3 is CASSEGLLKSYGYTF. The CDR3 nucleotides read TGCGCCAGCTCAGAGGGACTTTTAAAGTCCTATGGCTACACCTTC.

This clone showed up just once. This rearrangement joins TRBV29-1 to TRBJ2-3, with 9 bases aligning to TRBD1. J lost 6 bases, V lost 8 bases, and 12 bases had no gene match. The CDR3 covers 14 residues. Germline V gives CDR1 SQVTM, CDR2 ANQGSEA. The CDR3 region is CSSTGGSLFDTQYF. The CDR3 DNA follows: TGCAGCTCGACAGGGGGTTCGTTGTTTGATACGCAGTATTTT.

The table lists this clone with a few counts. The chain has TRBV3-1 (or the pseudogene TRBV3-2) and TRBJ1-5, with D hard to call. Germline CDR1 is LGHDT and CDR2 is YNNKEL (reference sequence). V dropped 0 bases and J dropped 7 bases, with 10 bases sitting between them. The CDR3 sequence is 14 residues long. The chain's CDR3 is CASSQEFEGQPQHF. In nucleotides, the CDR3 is TGTGCCAGCAGCCAAGAGTTCGAGGGCCAGCCCCAGCATTTT.

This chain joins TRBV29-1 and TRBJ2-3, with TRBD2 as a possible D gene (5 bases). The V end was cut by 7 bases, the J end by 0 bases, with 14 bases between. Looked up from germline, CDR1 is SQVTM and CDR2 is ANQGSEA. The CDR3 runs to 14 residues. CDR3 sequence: CSATPEGSTDTQYF. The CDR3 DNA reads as TGCAGCGCCACTCCCGAGGGAAGCACAGATACGCAGTATTTT.

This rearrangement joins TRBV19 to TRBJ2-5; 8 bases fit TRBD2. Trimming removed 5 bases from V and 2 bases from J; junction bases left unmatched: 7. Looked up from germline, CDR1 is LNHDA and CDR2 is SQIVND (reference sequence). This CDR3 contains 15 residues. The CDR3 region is CASSRGGRQQETQYF. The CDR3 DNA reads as TGTGCCAGTAGTCGCGGGGGGAGACAGCAAGAGACCCAGTACTTC.

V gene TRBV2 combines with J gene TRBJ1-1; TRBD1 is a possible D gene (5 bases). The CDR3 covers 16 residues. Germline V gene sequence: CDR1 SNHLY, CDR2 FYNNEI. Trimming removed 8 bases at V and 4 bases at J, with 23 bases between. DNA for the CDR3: TGTGCCAGCTGGAGGGTAGAGGGGACTTTAGGCACTGAAGCTTTCTTT. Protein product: CASWRVEGTLGTEAFF.

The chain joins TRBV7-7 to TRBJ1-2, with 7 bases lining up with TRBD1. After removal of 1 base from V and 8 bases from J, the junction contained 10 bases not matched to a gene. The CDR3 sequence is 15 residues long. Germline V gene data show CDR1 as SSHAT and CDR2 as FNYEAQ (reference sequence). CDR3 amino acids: CASSLGQPGQSGYTF. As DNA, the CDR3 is TGTGCCAGCAGCTTAGGCCAGCCGGGACAGTCAGGCTACACCTTC. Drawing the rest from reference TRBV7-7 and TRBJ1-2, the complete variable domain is GAGVSQSPRYKVTKRGQDVTLRCDPISSHATLYWYQQALGQGPEFLTYFNYEAQPDKSGLPSDRFSAERPEGSISTLTIQRTEQRDSAMYRCASSLGQPGQSGYTFGSGTRLTVV.

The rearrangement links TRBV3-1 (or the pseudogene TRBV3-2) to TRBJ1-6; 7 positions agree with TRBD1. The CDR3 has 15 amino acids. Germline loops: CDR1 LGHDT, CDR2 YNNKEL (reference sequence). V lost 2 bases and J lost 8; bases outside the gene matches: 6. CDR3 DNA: TGTGCCAGCAGCCAATGGACAGGAGGGGATTCACCCCTCCACTTT. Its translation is CASSQWTGGDSPLHF.

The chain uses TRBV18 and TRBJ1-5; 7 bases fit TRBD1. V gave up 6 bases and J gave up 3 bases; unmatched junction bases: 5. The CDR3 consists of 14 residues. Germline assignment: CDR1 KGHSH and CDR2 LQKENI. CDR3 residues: CASSETGDNQPQHF. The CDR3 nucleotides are TGTGCCAGCTCGGAAACAGGGGACAATCAGCCCCAGCATTTT.

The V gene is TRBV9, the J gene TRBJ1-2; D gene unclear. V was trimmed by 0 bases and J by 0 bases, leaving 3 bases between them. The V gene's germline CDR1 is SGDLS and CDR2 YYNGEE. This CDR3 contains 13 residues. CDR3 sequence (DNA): TGTGCCAGCAGCGTAGACACTAACTATGGCTACACCTTC. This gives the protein CASSVDTNYGYTF.